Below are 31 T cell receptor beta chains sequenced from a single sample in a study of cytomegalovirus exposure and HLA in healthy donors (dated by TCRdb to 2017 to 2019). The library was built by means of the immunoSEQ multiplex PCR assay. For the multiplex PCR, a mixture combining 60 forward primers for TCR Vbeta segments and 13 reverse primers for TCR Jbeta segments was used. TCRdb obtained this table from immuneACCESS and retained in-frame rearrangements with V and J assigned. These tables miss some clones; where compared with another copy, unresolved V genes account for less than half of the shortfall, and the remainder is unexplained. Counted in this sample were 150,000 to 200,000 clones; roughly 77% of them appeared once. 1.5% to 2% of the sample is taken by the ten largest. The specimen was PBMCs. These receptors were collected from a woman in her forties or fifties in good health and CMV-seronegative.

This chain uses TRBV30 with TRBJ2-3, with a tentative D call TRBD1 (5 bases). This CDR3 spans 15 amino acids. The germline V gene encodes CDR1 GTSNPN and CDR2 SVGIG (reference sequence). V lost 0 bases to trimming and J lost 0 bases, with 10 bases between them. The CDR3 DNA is TGTGCCTGGAGTGTAACAGGAGCTAGCACAGATACGCAGTATTTT. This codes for CAWSVTGASTDTQYF.

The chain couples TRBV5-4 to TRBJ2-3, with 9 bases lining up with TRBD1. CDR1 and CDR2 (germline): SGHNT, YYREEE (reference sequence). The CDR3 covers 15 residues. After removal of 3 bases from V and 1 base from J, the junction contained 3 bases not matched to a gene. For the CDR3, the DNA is TGTGCCAGCAGCTCCGGGGACAGGGGCACAGATACGCAGTATTTT. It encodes CASSSGDRGTDTQYF.

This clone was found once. For the CDR3, the DNA is TGTGCCAGCAGTTACAGGGGCGCGAACTATGGCTACACCTTC. Its translation is CASSYRGANYGYTF. V and J are TRBV6-6 and TRBJ1-2, with TRBD1 as a possible D gene (5 bases). The length of the CDR3 is 14 residues. V was pared by 2 bases and J by 2 bases, with 9 bases between. Germline V gene sequence: CDR1 MNHNY, CDR2 SVGAGI (reference sequence).

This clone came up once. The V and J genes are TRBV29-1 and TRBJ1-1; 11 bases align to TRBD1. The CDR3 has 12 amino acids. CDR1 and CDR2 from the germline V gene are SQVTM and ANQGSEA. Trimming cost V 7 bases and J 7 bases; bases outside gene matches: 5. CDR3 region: CSAPGQGVEAFF. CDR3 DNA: TGCAGCGCGCCGGGACAGGGGGTTGAAGCTTTCTTT.

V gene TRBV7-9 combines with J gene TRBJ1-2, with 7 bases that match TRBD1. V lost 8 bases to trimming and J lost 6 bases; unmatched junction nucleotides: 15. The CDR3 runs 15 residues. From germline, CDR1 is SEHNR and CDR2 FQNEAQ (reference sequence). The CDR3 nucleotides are TGTGCCAGCCTTCAGGCAGGGACAGCCCTACATGGCTACACCTTC. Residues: CASLQAGTALHGYTF. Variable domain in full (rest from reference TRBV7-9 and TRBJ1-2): DTGVSQNPRHKITKRGQNVTFRCDPISEHNRLYWYRQTLGQGPEFLTYFQNEAQLEKSRLLSDRFSAERPKGSFSTLEIQRTEQGDSAMYLCASLQAGTALHGYTFGSGTRLTVV.

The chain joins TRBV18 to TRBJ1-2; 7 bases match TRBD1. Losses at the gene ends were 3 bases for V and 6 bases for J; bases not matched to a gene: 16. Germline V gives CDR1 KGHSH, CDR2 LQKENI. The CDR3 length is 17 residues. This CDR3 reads CASSPLGLDRDGNGYTF. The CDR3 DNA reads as TGTGCCAGCTCACCTTTGGGACTCGACAGGGACGGAAATGGCTACACCTTC.

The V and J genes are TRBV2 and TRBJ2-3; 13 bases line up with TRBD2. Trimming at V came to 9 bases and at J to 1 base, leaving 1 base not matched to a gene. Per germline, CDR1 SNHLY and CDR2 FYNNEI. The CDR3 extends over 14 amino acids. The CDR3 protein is CARGTSGGTDTQYF. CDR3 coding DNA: TGTGCCAGGGGGACTAGCGGGGGCACAGATACGCAGTATTTT.

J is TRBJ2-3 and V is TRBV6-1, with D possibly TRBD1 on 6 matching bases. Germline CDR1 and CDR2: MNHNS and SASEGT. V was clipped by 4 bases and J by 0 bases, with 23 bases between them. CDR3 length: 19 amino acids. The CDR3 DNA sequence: TGTGCCAGCAGTGCCAGGGGCGCGGCTGTTATTGAGAGCACAGATACGCAGTATTTT. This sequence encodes CASSARGAAVIESTDTQYF.

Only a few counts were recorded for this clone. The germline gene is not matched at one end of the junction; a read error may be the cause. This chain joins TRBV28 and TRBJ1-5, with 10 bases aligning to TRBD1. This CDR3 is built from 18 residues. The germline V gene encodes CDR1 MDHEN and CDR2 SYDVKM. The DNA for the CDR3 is TGTGCCAGCATTTTATCGGGGACAGGGGTCGTTAGCAATCAGCCCCAGCATTTT. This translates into CASILSGTGVVSNQPQHF. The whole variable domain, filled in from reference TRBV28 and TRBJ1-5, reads DVKVTQSSRYLVKRTGEKVFLECVQDMDHENMFWYRQDPGLGLRLIYFSYDVKMKEKGDIPEGYSVSREKKERFSLILESASTNQTSMYLCASILSGTGVVSNQPQHFGDGTRLSIL.

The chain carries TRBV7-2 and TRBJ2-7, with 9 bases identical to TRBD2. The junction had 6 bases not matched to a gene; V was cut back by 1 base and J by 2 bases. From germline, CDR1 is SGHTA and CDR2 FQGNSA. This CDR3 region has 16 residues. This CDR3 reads CASSLGASGAAYEQYF. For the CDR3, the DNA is TGTGCCAGCAGCTTAGGGGCTAGCGGGGCTGCCTACGAGCAGTACTTC.

The CDR3: CASRPQGVTIGYTF. The CDR3 nucleotides read TGTGCCAGCAGACCTCAAGGGGTTACAATCGGCTACACCTTC. V gene TRBV6-5 combines with J gene TRBJ1-2; maybe TRBD1 (5 bases). Germline CDR1 is MNHEY and CDR2 is SVGAGI. The length of the CDR3 is 14 residues. The germline V and J ends were trimmed by 6 bases and 8 bases, with 19 bases remaining between them.

CDR3 loop: CASMLAGGSPDTQYF. The CDR3 coding sequence is TGTGCCAGCATGCTAGCGGGAGGGTCCCCAGATACGCAGTATTTT. The rearrangement uses TRBV27 and TRBJ2-3; 12 bases fit TRBD2. Losses at the gene ends were 7 bases for V and 4 bases for J; bases not matched to a gene: 6. The germline V gene encodes CDR1 MNHEY and CDR2 SMNVEV (reference sequence). CDR3 length equals 15 residues.

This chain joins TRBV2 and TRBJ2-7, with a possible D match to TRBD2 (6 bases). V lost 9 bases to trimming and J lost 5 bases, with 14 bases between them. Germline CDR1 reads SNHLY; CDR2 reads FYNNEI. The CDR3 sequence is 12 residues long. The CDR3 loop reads CASTRERNEQYF. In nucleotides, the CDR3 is TGTGCCAGTACTCGGGAGAGGAACGAGCAGTACTTC. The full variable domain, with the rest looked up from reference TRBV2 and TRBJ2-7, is EPEVTQTPSHQVTQMGQEVILRCVPISNHLYFYWYRQILGQKVEFLVSFYNNEISEKSEIFDDQFSVERPDGSNFTLKIRSTKLEDSAMYFCASTRERNEQYFGPGTRLTVT.

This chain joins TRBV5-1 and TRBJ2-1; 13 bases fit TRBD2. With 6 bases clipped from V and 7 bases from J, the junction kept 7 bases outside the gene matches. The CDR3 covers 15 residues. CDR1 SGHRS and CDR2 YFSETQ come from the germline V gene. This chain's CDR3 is CASNRLAGGRNEQFF. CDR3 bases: TGCGCCAGCAACCGACTAGCGGGGGGTCGGAATGAGCAGTTCTTC.

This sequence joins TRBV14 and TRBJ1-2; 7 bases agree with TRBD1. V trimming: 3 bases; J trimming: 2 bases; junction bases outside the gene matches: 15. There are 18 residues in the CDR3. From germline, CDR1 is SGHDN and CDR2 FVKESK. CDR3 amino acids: CASSHFLKDRTSNYGYTF. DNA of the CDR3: TGTGCCAGCAGCCACTTTTTAAAGGACAGGACGTCGAACTATGGCTACACCTTC.

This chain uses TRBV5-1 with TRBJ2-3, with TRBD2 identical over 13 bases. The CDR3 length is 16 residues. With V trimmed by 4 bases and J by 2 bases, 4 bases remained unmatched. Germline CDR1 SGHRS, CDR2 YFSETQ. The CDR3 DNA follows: TGCGCCAGCAGCACGGGACTAGCGGGACCCACAGATACGCAGTATTTT. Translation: CASSTGLAGPTDTQYF.

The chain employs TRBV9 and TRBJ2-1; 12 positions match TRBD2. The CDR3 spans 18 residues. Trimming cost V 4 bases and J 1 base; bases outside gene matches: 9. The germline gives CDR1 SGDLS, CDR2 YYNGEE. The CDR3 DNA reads TGTGCCAGCAGCCCGCACTTGACTAGCGGGAGATCCTACAATGAGCAGTTCTTC. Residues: CASSPHLTSGRSYNEQFF.

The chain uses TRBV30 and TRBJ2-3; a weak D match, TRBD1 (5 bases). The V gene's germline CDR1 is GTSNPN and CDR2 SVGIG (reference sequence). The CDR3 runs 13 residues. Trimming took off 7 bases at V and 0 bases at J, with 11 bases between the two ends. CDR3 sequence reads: CALRQRSTDTQYF. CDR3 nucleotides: TGTGCCTTAAGACAGCGCAGCACAGATACGCAGTATTTT.

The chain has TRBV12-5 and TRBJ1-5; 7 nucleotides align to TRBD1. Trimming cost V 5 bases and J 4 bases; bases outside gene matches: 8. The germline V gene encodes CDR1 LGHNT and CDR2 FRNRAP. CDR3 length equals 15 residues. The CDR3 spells CASGAGTVGNQPQHF. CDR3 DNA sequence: TGTGCTAGTGGTGCGGGGACAGTAGGGAATCAGCCCCAGCATTTT. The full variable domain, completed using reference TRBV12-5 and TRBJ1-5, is DARVTQTPRHKVTEMGQEVTMRCQPILGHNTVFWYRQTMMQGLELLAYFRNRAPLDDSGMPKDRFSAEMPDATLATLKIQPSEPRDSAVYFCASGAGTVGNQPQHFGDGTRLSIL.

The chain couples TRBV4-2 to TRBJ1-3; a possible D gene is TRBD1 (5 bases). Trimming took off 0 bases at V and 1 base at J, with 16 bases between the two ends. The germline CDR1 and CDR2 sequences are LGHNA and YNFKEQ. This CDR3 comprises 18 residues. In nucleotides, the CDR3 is TGTGCCAGCAGCCAAGAGGCGACCTGGACATCATCTGGAAACACCATATATTTT. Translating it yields CASSQEATWTSSGNTIYF.

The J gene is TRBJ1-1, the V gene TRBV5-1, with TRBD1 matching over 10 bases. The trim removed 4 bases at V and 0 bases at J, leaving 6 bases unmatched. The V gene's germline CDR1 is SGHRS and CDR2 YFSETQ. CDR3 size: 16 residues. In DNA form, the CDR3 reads TGCGCCAGCAGCAAGGGACAGGGGAACATGAACACTGAAGCTTTCTTT. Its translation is CASSKGQGNMNTEAFF.

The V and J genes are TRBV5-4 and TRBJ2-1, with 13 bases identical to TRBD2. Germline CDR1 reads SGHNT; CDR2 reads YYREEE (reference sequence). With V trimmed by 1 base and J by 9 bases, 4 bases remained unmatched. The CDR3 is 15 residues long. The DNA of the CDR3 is TGTGCCAGCAGCTTGAGGACTAGCGGGAGTGGTGAGCAGTTCTTC. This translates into CASSLRTSGSGEQFF.

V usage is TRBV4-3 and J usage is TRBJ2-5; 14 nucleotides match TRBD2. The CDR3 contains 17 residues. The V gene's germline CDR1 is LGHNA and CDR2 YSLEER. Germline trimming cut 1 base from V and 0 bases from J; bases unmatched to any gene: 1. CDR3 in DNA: TGCGCCAGCAGCCAAGTGGGACTAGCGGGAGACCAAGAGACCCAGTACTTC. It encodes CASSQVGLAGDQETQYF.

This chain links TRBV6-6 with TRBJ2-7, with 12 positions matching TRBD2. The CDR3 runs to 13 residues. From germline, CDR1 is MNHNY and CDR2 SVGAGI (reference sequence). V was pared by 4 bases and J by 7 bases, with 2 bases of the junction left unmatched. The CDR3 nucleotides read TGTGCCAGCAGTTCAGGACTAGCGGGAGAGCAGTACTTC. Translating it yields CASSSGLAGEQYF.

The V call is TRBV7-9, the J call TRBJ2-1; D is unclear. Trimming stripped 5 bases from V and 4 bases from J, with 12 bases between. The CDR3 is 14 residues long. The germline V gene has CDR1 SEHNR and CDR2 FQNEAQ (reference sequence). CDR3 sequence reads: CASSTIPSYNEQFF. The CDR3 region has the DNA TGTGCCAGCAGCACAATTCCGTCGTACAATGAGCAGTTCTTC.

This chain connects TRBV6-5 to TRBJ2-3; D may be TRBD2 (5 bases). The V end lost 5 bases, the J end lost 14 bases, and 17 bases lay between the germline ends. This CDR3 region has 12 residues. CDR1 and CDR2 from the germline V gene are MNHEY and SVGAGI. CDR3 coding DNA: TGTGCCAGCAGTCCCAAAAGCGGTAAGGGGTATTTT. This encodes CASSPKSGKGYF.

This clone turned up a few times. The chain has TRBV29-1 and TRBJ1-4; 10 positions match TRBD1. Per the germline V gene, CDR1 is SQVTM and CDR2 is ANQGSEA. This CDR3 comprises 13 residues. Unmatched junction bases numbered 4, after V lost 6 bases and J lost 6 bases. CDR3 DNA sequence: TGCAGCGTCAGGGACAGGGGTGATGAAAAACTGTTTTTT. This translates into CSVRDRGDEKLFF.

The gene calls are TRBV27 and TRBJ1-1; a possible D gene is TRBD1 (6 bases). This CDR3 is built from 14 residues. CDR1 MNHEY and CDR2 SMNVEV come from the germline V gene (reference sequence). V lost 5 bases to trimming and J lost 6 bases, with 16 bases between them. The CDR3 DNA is TGTGCCAGCAGTGACTACTCGGACAGCTCTGAAGCTTTCTTT. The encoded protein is CASSDYSDSSEAFF.

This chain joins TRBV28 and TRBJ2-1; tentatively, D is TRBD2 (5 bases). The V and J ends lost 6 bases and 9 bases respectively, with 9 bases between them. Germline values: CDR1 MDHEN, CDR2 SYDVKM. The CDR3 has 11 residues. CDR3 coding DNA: TGTGCCAGCAGCCTTCGGGGTGAGCAGTTCTTC. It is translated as CASSLRGEQFF.

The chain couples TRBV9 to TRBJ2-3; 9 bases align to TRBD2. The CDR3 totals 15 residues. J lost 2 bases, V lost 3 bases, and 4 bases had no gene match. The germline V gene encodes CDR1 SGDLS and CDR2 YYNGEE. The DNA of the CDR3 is TGTGCCAGCAGCGCTCGACTAGCGGCCACAGATACGCAGTATTTT. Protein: CASSARLAATDTQYF. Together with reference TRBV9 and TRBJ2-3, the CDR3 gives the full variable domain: DSGVTQTPKHLITATGQRVTLRCSPRSGDLSVYWYQQSLDQGLQFLIQYYNGEERAKGNILERFSAQQFPDLHSELNLSSLELGDSALYFCASSARLAATDTQYFGPGTRLTVL.

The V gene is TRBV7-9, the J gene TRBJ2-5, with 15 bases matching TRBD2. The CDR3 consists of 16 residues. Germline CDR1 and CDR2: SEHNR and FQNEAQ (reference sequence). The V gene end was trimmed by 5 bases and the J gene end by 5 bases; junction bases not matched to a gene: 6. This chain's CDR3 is CASSPGLAGGPETQYF. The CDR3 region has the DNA TGTGCCAGCAGCCCTGGACTAGCGGGAGGGCCCGAGACCCAGTACTTC.